Listed below are T cell receptor beta chains from one sample, sequenced in a study of T cells after yellow fever vaccination. Using its own MiXCR run on the 5' RACE reads, TCRdb lists one record per CDR3 protein. The data contain just under 600,000 distinct CDR3 sequences, roughly 14% of them singletons. The source material was PBMCs, sampled on the day of the yellow fever booster vaccination. The receptors derive from a man aged 25-45 years who received the YFV17D yellow fever vaccine. Both conserved end residues are part of each CDR3. Each record gives: D gene, clone size, J gene, V gene, CDR3 protein, CDR3 DNA. A D gene is named only where the DNA matches it firmly. The listing skips clone size in some rows; elsewhere it reads once, few, many or a size class.

d_call: -; clone_size: many; j_call: TRBJ2-2; v_call: TRBV5-1; cdr3_aa: CASTPSMGGGELFF; cdr3_nt: TGCGCCAGCACCCCCTCTATGGGTGGCGGGGAGCTGTTTTTT
d_call: TRBD2; clone_size: -; j_call: TRBJ2-7; v_call: TRBV5-5; cdr3_aa: CASSLTSGNKKYF; cdr3_nt: TGTGCCAGCAGCCTGACTAGCGGGAACAAAAAGTACTTC
d_call: -; clone_size: -; j_call: TRBJ2-1; v_call: TRBV10-3; cdr3_aa: CAIRVSPSDSYNEQFF; cdr3_nt: TGTGCCATCCGCGTTTCCCCCAGCGACTCCTACAATGAGCAGTTCTTC
d_call: -; clone_size: many; j_call: TRBJ2-7; v_call: TRBV7-9; cdr3_aa: CASSLRVDEQYF; cdr3_nt: TGTGCCAGCAGCTTACGAGTGGACGAGCAGTACTTC
d_call: -; clone_size: -; j_call: TRBJ2-3; v_call: TRBV19; cdr3_aa: CASATERNTDTQYF; cdr3_nt: TGTGCCAGTGCAACGGAGCGCAACACAGATACGCAGTATTTT
d_call: TRBD2; clone_size: few; j_call: TRBJ2-5; v_call: TRBV24-1; cdr3_aa: CATSELAGVAETQYF; cdr3_nt: TGTGCCACCAGTGAACTAGCGGGAGTAGCGGAGACCCAGTACTTC
d_call: TRBD1; clone_size: -; j_call: TRBJ1-6; v_call: TRBV2; cdr3_aa: CASSEGTGMSPLHF; cdr3_nt: TGTGCCAGCAGTGAAGGGACAGGGATGTCACCCCTCCACTTT
d_call: -; clone_size: -; j_call: TRBJ1-3; v_call: TRBV4-3; cdr3_aa: CASSQDLGTVSGNTIYF; cdr3_nt: TGCGCCAGCAGCCAAGATCTGGGGACGGTCTCTGGAAACACCATATATTTT
d_call: -; clone_size: -; j_call: TRBJ2-3; v_call: TRBV5-1; cdr3_aa: CASSLQESDTDTQYF; cdr3_nt: TGCGCCAGCAGTTTACAGGAGTCCGATACAGATACGCAGTATTTT
d_call: -; clone_size: -; j_call: TRBJ2-1; v_call: TRBV20-1; cdr3_aa: CSAKLPGSSGNEQFF; cdr3_nt: TGCAGTGCGAAGCTCCCCGGGAGTTCGGGGAATGAGCAGTTCTTC
d_call: TRBD1; clone_size: few; j_call: TRBJ2-1; v_call: TRBV7-2; cdr3_aa: CASSLLPGQGVPNEQFF; cdr3_nt: TGTGCCAGCAGCTTATTACCGGGACAGGGGGTTCCCAATGAGCAGTTCTTC
d_call: -; clone_size: -; j_call: TRBJ1-1; v_call: TRBV19; cdr3_aa: CASSARGTEAFF; cdr3_nt: TGTGCCAGTAGTGCGAGGGGAACTGAAGCTTTCTTT
d_call: TRBD2; clone_size: few; j_call: TRBJ2-7; v_call: TRBV20-1; cdr3_aa: CSARVESGLAGGIRYEQYF; cdr3_nt: TGCAGTGCTAGAGTGGAGTCGGGACTAGCGGGAGGTATACGGTACGAGCAGTACTTC
d_call: -; clone_size: -; j_call: TRBJ2-7; v_call: TRBV20-1; cdr3_aa: CSALDPGGGYEQYF; cdr3_nt: TGCAGTGCCCTCGACCCAGGTGGAGGGTACGAGCAGTACTTC
d_call: TRBD2; clone_size: -; j_call: TRBJ2-5; v_call: TRBV20-1; cdr3_aa: CSAHTSGSYRETQYF; cdr3_nt: TGCAGTGCCCACACTAGCGGGAGTTATCGAGAGACCCAGTACTTC
d_call: -; clone_size: few; j_call: TRBJ2-5; v_call: TRBV10-3; cdr3_aa: CAISEGAPQETQYF; cdr3_nt: TGTGCCATCAGTGAGGGGGCCCCACAAGAGACCCAGTACTTC
d_call: -; clone_size: few; j_call: TRBJ2-1; v_call: TRBV7-3; cdr3_aa: CASSSQGGDEQFF; cdr3_nt: TGTGCCAGCAGCTCCCAGGGCGGGGATGAGCAGTTCTTC
d_call: -; clone_size: few; j_call: TRBJ2-7; v_call: TRBV11-2; cdr3_aa: CASSPTGYYEQYF; cdr3_nt: TGTGCCAGCAGCCCAACAGGTTACTACGAGCAGTACTTC
d_call: -; clone_size: few; j_call: TRBJ1-1; v_call: TRBV29-1; cdr3_aa: CSGLLQGNTEAFF; cdr3_nt: TGCAGCGGCCTTTTACAGGGGAACACTGAAGCTTTCTTT
d_call: TRBD2; clone_size: many; j_call: TRBJ2-1; v_call: TRBV20-1; cdr3_aa: CSGRTSGIYNEQFF; cdr3_nt: TGCAGTGGCCGGACTAGCGGAATCTACAATGAGCAGTTCTTC
d_call: -; clone_size: -; j_call: TRBJ2-7; v_call: TRBV6-2/TRBV6-3; cdr3_aa: CASRNRIDTPYEQYF; cdr3_nt: TGTGCCAGCAGAAACCGGATCGACACCCCCTACGAGCAGTACTTC
d_call: -; clone_size: -; j_call: TRBJ1-3; v_call: TRBV12-3/TRBV12-4; cdr3_aa: CASSNPGQGNTIYF; cdr3_nt: TGTGCCAGCTCAAACCCCGGACAGGGAAACACCATATATTTT
d_call: TRBD2; clone_size: few; j_call: TRBJ2-1; v_call: TRBV14; cdr3_aa: CASSQGTSLAGGSYNEQFF; cdr3_nt: TGTGCCAGCAGCCAAGGCACCAGTCTAGCGGGAGGCTCCTACAATGAGCAGTTCTTC
d_call: -; clone_size: -; j_call: TRBJ2-5; v_call: TRBV5-6; cdr3_aa: CASSLSAEGTQYF; cdr3_nt: TGTGCCAGCAGCTTATCCGCCGAGGGGACCCAGTACTTC
d_call: TRBD2; clone_size: -; j_call: TRBJ2-7; v_call: TRBV7-8; cdr3_aa: CASSTGEVAGSYEQYF; cdr3_nt: TGTGCCAGCAGCACCGGCGAAGTAGCGGGATCCTACGAGCAGTACTTC
d_call: -; clone_size: -; j_call: TRBJ1-5; v_call: TRBV5-1; cdr3_aa: CASSLAPASNQPQHF; cdr3_nt: TGCGCCAGCAGCTTGGCGCCGGCCAGCAATCAGCCCCAGCATTTT
d_call: TRBD1; clone_size: many; j_call: TRBJ2-4; v_call: TRBV6-1; cdr3_aa: CASRNPGQGTKNIQYF; cdr3_nt: TGTGCCAGCAGGAACCCCGGACAGGGGACCAAAAACATTCAGTACTTC
d_call: TRBD2; clone_size: -; j_call: TRBJ2-3; v_call: TRBV27; cdr3_aa: CASSLTSSGTDTQYF; cdr3_nt: TGTGCCAGCAGTTTGACGTCTAGCGGGACAGATACGCAGTATTTT
d_call: -; clone_size: many; j_call: TRBJ1-5; v_call: TRBV20-1; cdr3_aa: CSASGTRTNQPQHF; cdr3_nt: TGCAGTGCTAGTGGGACCCGGACGAATCAGCCCCAGCATTTT
d_call: TRBD2; clone_size: few; j_call: TRBJ2-7; v_call: TRBV29-1; cdr3_aa: CSVLSGRGSNEQYF; cdr3_nt: TGCAGCGTGCTTAGCGGGAGGGGGTCCAACGAGCAGTACTTC
d_call: -; clone_size: few; j_call: TRBJ2-5; v_call: TRBV4-3; cdr3_aa: CASSQGLGEETQYF; cdr3_nt: TGCGCCAGCAGCCAGGGACTTGGGGAGGAGACCCAGTACTTC
d_call: -; clone_size: few; j_call: TRBJ2-5; v_call: TRBV29-1; cdr3_aa: CSSEAGQETQYF; cdr3_nt: TGCAGCTCTGAAGCAGGCCAAGAGACCCAGTACTTC
d_call: -; clone_size: few; j_call: TRBJ2-7; v_call: TRBV28; cdr3_aa: CASSHSDSRSSYEQYF; cdr3_nt: TGTGCCAGCAGTCACTCGGACAGCCGCAGCTCCTACGAGCAGTACTTC
d_call: TRBD2; clone_size: -; j_call: TRBJ2-1; v_call: TRBV4-2; cdr3_aa: CASTQLGSGTSSLNEQFF; cdr3_nt: TGTGCCAGCACCCAACTGGGGAGCGGGACTAGCAGCCTAAATGAGCAGTTCTTC
d_call: -; clone_size: -; j_call: TRBJ2-1; v_call: TRBV7-3; cdr3_aa: CASSLGNVNEQFF; cdr3_nt: TGTGCCAGCAGCTTGGGGAATGTCAATGAGCAGTTCTTC
d_call: -; clone_size: -; j_call: TRBJ2-3; v_call: TRBV7-2; cdr3_aa: CASSAQGTDTQYF; cdr3_nt: TGTGCCAGCAGCGCTCAGGGGACGGATACGCAGTATTTT
d_call: TRBD2; clone_size: once; j_call: TRBJ2-1; v_call: TRBV10-3; cdr3_aa: CAISRAGKELDEQFF; cdr3_nt: TGTGCCATCAGTCGAGCGGGAAAAGAGTTGGATGAGCAGTTCTTC
d_call: -; clone_size: -; j_call: TRBJ2-7; v_call: TRBV12-3/TRBV12-4; cdr3_aa: CASRSDLYSYEQYF; cdr3_nt: TGTGCCAGCAGATCGGATCTATACTCCTACGAGCAGTACTTC
d_call: -; clone_size: few; j_call: TRBJ2-3; v_call: TRBV5-4; cdr3_aa: CASSFSSGLTDTQYF; cdr3_nt: TGTGCCAGCAGCTTCTCATCGGGATTAACAGATACGCAGTATTTT
d_call: TRBD2; clone_size: -; j_call: TRBJ2-1; v_call: TRBV19; cdr3_aa: CASRGTSGSSYNEQFF; cdr3_nt: TGTGCCAGTAGAGGGACTAGCGGGAGCTCCTACAATGAGCAGTTCTTC
d_call: -; clone_size: -; j_call: TRBJ1-2; v_call: TRBV29-1; cdr3_aa: CSVEVASNYGYTF; cdr3_nt: TGCAGCGTTGAGGTGGCATCCAACTATGGCTACACCTTC
d_call: -; clone_size: few; j_call: TRBJ2-7; v_call: TRBV28; cdr3_aa: CASSLRGYSYEQYF; cdr3_nt: TGTGCCAGCAGTTTAAGGGGTTACTCCTACGAGCAGTACTTC
d_call: TRBD2; clone_size: -; j_call: TRBJ2-7; v_call: TRBV20-1; cdr3_aa: CSADRLADYEQYF; cdr3_nt: TGCAGTGCGGATCGACTAGCGGACTACGAGCAGTACTTC
d_call: TRBD1; clone_size: -; j_call: TRBJ2-5; v_call: TRBV28; cdr3_aa: CASRPDRVITQYF; cdr3_nt: TGTGCCAGCAGGCCGGACAGGGTGATCACCCAGTACTTC
d_call: -; clone_size: few; j_call: TRBJ2-5; v_call: TRBV6-6; cdr3_aa: CASNRVGQETQYF; cdr3_nt: TGTGCCAGCAACCGGGTCGGGCAAGAGACCCAGTACTTC
d_call: -; clone_size: -; j_call: TRBJ2-3; v_call: TRBV7-3; cdr3_aa: CASSPSRGDLYF; cdr3_nt: TGTGCCAGCAGCCCCAGCAGGGGTGACCTGTATTTT
d_call: TRBD2; clone_size: -; j_call: TRBJ2-2; v_call: TRBV7-2; cdr3_aa: CASSSTRYSGRSGELFF; cdr3_nt: TGTGCCAGCAGCTCTACCCGGTATAGCGGGAGGAGCGGGGAGCTGTTTTTT
d_call: TRBD1; clone_size: -; j_call: TRBJ2-7; v_call: TRBV28; cdr3_aa: CASSLLGQATYEQYF; cdr3_nt: TGTGCCAGCAGTTTATTGGGACAGGCAACCTACGAGCAGTACTTC